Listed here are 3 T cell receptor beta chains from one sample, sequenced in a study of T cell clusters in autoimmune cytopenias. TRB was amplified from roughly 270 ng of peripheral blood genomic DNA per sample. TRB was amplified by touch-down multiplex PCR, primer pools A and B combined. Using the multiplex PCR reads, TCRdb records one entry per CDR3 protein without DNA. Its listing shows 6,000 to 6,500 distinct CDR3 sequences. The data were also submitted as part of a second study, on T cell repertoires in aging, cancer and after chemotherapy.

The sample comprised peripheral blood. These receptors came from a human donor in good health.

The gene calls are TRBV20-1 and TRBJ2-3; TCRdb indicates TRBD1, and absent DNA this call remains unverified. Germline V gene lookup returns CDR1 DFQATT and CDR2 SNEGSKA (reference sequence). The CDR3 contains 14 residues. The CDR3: CSARDGTGGDTQYF.

CDR3 sequence reads: CASSAEGYGYTF. The chain uses TRBV13 and TRBJ1-2. The germline V gene has CDR1 PRHDT and CDR2 FYEKMQ (reference sequence). The CDR3 loop spans 12 amino acids.

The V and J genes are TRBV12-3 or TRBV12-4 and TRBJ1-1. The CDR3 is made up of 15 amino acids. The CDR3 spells CASSSMDVMNTEAFF.